This TCR beta chain was documented in a study of blood T cells in healthy people across ages. Study-level information: T cells yielded about one barcoded beta molecule per two cells through template switching. General observations from the study: Older age coincided with a roughly linear decline in TCR beta diversity per million T cells. Long-lived donors had more naive CD4+ cells and higher diversity than aged donors.

Germline-derived CDR1 and CDR2 are SGHTA and FQGNSA. This CDR3 has 15 amino acids. V gave up 9 bases and J gave up 7 bases; unmatched junction bases: 12. A sample-barcoded 5' primer and a J-beta primer mix were used in a second PCR of roughly 7 to 11 cycles. TCRdb reprocessed the 5' RACE reads with MiXCR, giving one entry per CDR3 protein. The table shows approximately 800,000 distinct CDR3 sequences, with roughly 50% occurring only once. This clonotype was detected only a few times. As yet, its antigen is unknown. The TCR was taken from a man aged 40-55 years in good health. The material sequenced was blood. The chain joins TRBV7-2 to TRBJ1-6; 7 bases match TRBD1. CDR3 sequence: CASSLGTGVNSPLHF. The CDR3 DNA reads as TGTGCCAGTAGCCTGGGAACAGGGGTGAATTCACCCCTCCACTTT.